Listed here is a single TCR beta chain. The data were obtained in a study of blood T cell repertoires in COVID-19. The CDR3 loop spans 16 amino acids. Looked up from germline, CDR1 is MGHRA and CDR2 is YSYEKL. V trimming: 4 bases; J trimming: 3 bases; junction bases outside the gene matches: 6. The authors' processing: Reference gene primer amplification gave nucleated cell count estimates. The data were produced by immunoSEQ multiplex PCR, yet TCRdb's version contains in-frame clones alone and is incomplete. D and trimming come from the DNA, and the V and J calls and clone size come from that table. The sample lists 350,000 to 500,000 clones; around 90% were seen once.

This receptor was obtained from a man between 18 and 29 years old with COVID-19, enrolled during active disease. This chain joins TRBV4-1 and TRBJ2-1; TRBD2 matches 10 bases. Sample: peripheral blood. CDR3 bases: TGCGCCAGCAGCCGCCACACTAGCGGGGTCTACAATGAGCAGTTCTTC. The encoded protein is CASSRHTSGVYNEQFF.